The source of this TCR beta chain is a study of cytomegalovirus exposure and HLA in healthy donors. Study results and caveats: No immune exposure information besides CMV serostatus was available.

Regarding this clone: Its specificity is not known.

The PCR was carried out with 60 Vbeta primers and 13 Jbeta primers. Assay: immunoSEQ multiplex PCR; the TCRdb copy retains only in-frame clones and omits some. The repertoire has approximately 300,000 clones, 80% of them found once; the top ten carry about 0.28%. The CDR3 runs to 13 residues. Germline loops: CDR1 KGHSH, CDR2 LQKENI. Trimming cost V 4 bases and J 5 bases, with 6 bases left between them. This TCR was sampled from a girl between 2 and 10 years old in good health and CMV-seronegative. Sequenced sample: PBMCs. V gene TRBV18 combines with J gene TRBJ1-6; D not certain. CDR3 protein: CASSQSDNSPLHF. DNA for the CDR3: TGTGCCAGCTCACAGTCGGATAATTCACCCCTCCACTTT.